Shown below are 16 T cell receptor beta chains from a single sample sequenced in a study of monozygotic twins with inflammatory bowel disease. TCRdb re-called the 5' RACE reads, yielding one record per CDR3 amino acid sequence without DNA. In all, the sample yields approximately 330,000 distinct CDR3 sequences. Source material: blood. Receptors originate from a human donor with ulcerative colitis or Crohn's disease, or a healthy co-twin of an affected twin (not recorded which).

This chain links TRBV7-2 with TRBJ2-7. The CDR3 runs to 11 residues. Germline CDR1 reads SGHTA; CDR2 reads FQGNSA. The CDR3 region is CASRQTYEQYF.

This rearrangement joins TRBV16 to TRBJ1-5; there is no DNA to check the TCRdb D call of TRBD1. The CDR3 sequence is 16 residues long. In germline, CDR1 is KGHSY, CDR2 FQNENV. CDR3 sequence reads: CASSANRGRGNQPQHF.

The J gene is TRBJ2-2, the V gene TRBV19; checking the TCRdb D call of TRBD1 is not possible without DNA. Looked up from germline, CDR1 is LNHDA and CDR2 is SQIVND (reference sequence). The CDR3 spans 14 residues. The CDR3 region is CASSIALNTGELFF.

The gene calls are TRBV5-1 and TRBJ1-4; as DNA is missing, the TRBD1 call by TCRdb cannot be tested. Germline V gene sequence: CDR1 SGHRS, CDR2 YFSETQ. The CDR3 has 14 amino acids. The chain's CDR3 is CASSYSGGVEKLLF.

The CDR3 region is CASSPVPGNEQFF. This chain connects TRBV5-1 to TRBJ2-1; the D call from TCRdb, TRBD1, cannot be confirmed without DNA. CDR1 SGHRS and CDR2 YFSETQ come from the germline V gene. This CDR3 has 13 residues.

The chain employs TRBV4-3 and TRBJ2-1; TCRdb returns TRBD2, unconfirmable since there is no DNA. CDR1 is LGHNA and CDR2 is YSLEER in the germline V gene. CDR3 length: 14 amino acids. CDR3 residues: CASSRGLALNEQFF.

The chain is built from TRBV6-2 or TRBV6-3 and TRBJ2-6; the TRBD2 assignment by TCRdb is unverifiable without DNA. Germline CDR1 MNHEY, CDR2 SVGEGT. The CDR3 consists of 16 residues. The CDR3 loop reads CASSYPSGSGANVLTF.

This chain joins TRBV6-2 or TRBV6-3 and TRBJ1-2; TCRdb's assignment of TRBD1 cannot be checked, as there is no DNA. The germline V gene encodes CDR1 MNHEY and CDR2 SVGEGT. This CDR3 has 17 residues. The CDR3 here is CASSNYNYGTANYGYTF.

The chain's CDR3 is CSAGTKTNEKLFF. The chain uses TRBV20-1 and TRBJ1-4; the D gene TCRdb calls, TRBD1, cannot be checked with no DNA. The CDR3 spans 13 residues. The germline gives CDR1 DFQATT, CDR2 SNEGSKA (reference sequence).

This CDR3 is CASSRDTLTGELFF. The J gene is TRBJ2-2, the V gene TRBV18; TCRdb's D gene call, TRBD1, goes unchecked for lack of DNA. This CDR3 spans 14 amino acids. CDR1 and CDR2 from the germline V gene are KGHSH and LQKENI.

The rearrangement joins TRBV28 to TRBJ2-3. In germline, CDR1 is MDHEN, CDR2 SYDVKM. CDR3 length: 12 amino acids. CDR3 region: CASSTITDTQYF.

CDR3 amino acids: CASSFTSGGHYNEQFF. The chain joins TRBV7-8 to TRBJ2-1; as DNA is missing, the TRBD2 call by TCRdb cannot be tested. CDR1 is SGHVS, CDR2 FQNEAQ, per germline. This CDR3 contains 16 residues.

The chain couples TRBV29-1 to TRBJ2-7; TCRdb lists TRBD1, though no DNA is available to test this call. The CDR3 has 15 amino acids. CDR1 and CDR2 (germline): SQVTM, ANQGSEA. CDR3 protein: CSVGVWTGGTYEQYF.

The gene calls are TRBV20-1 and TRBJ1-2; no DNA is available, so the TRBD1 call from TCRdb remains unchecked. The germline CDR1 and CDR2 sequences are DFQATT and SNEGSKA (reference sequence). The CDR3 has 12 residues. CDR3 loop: CSAQQGWVGYTF.

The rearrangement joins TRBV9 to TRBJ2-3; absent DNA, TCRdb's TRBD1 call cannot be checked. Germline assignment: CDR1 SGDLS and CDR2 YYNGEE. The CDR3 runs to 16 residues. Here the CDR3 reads CASSVNLGADPRGQYF.

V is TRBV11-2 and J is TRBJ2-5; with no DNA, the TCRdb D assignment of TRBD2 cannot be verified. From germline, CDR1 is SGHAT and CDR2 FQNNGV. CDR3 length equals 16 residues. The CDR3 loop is CASSPRLAVRAETQYF.